The T cell receptor beta chain under discussion was sequenced for a study of Ad26.COV2.S vaccination and SARS-CoV-2 variants (dated by TCRdb to the early 2020s). Describing the broader study: Donors in the vaccine arm were drawn from COV1001, a multicentre, randomized, double-blind, placebo-controlled phase I-IIa trial testing Ad26.COV2.S in healthy adults. Dosing of Ad26.COV2.S was intramuscular, at either 5x10^10 or 1x10^11 viral particles, delivered as one shot or as two shots spaced 56 days apart. Sequencing of the TCRbeta repertoire served to evaluate the specificity and breadth of SARS-CoV-2-reactive T cell receptors following Ad26.COV2.S vaccination. A total of 32 samples were included in the TCR-sequenced set, comprising about 20 Ad26.COV2.S vaccine recipients, 5 placebo recipients and 8 SARS-CoV-2 convalescent individuals. Participants in the trial were split at random into five groups of five each, receiving low-dose or high-dose Ad26.COV2.S once or twice, or else placebo on both occasions. Investigators did not know the trial group allocation while performing experiments and assessing outcomes.

The V end loses 3 bases and the J end loses 1 base, and a stretch of 6 bases separates them. The CDR3, cysteine through phenylalanine, is 13 amino acids long. The kept DNA is CDR3 alone, 39 bases in frame from the first base. This specimen's treatment or condition label, per the study, means: around 19 received Ad26.COV2.S at low or high dose, single or two shots; 5 received placebo; per-sample allocation not given. For vaccine and placebo recipients, repertoires were sequenced using samples collected on day 63 after the first injection. In Cohort 1b, roughly 25 adults aged 18-55 years were enrolled at a single site in Boston, USA, between 29 July and 7 August 2020. Ad26.COV2.S was a replication-incompetent adenovirus type 26 vector that expressed a prefusion-stabilized SARS-CoV-2 spike protein derived from the original Wuhan strain. On this clone: The clone's antigen remains unknown. No base-level quality is on record; no much larger clone is a single base apart. The sample contains more than one DNA sequence encoding this CDR3.

General conclusions and limits of the study: Comparable non-spike TCR breadth was observed between vaccine and placebo recipients, consistent with only spike being contained in the vaccine. The authors noted that total T cell responses may have been underestimated by the TCR breadth and depth analyses. Ad26.COV2.S recipients had higher spike-specific TCR breadth than placebo recipients (P = 0.0014). The study was not powered for comparison of responses between vaccine doses or regimens. After vaccination, spike-specific CD8+ and CD4+ T cell responses were reported to show substantial breadth.

The immunoSEQ Assay was used to sequence TCRbeta CDR3 regions. After extraction, genomic DNA underwent amplification by bias-controlled multiplex PCR, followed by high-throughput sequencing. Under the source paper's analysis protocol: To quantify the absolute abundance of each unique TCRbeta CDR3 region, sequences were collapsed and filtered. Usable DNA was measured by amplifying reference genes present in all nucleated cells, and TCRbeta template counts were normalized to that usable DNA to estimate T cell fraction. Repertoire TCRs were annotated as SARS-CoV-2-specific by exact matching of V gene, CDR3 amino acid sequence and J gene to a known reactive TCR set. The reference SARS-CoV-2 TCR set came from MIRA and was filtered for enrichment in COVID-19-positive ImmuneCODE repertoires, removing public or cross-reactive TCRs. Using the MIRA antigens, annotated TCRs were further analysed by specific ORF or by position within an ORF. Breadth was defined as annotated unique rearrangements over total unique productive rearrangements; depth was the summed frequency of those rearrangements. TCR breadth was compared between groups using two-sided Wilcoxon rank-sum tests. In TCRdb, the immuneACCESS table is reduced to in-frame sequences with V and J assigned. These tables do not hold every clone; where another copy was compared, an unresolved V gene accounts for under half, and the others remain unexplained. V, J and clone size are those of that table, while D and trimming were read from the DNA. Across this sample there are 380,000 or so clones, with roughly 89% seen only once. The top ten hold 5% of the sample.

This chain joins TRBV12-3 or TRBV12-4 to TRBJ1-1; the D gene identity is not certain. The receptor was isolated from a person aged 18-65 years who received the Ad26.COV2.S COVID-19 vaccine or a placebo. Sequences were derived from peripheral blood, sampled in a trial of Ad26.COV2.S vaccine versus placebo. This receptor has the CDR3 CASSLSGNTEAFF. The nucleotide sequence is given as TGTGCCAGCAGTTTGAGCGGGAACACTGAAGCTTTCTTT.